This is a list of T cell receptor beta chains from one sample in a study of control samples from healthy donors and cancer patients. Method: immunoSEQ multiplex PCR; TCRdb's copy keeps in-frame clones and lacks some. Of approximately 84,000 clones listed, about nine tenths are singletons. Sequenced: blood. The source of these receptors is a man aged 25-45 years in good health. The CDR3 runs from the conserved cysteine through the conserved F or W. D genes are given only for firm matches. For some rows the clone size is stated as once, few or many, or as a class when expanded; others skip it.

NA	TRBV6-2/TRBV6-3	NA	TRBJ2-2	TGTGCCAGCAGTTACTCGTCAAAGGGAGAAGGGCGGACCGGGGAGCTGTTTTTT	CASSYSSKGEGRTGELFF
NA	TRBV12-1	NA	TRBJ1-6	TGTGCCAGCAGCTTTGTGGGACAGGGGGTCTCCTATAATTCACCCCTCCACTTT	CASSFVGQGVSYNSPLHF
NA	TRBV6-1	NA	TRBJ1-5	TGTGCCAGCAGTGAACCAGACAGGACACATAGCAATCAGCCCCAGCATTTT	CASSEPDRTHSNQPQHF
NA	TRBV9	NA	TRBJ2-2	TGTGCCAGCAGCCCGAGGGTGGCCTGGGTAGGCGGGGAGCTGTTTTTT	CASSPRVAWVGGELFF
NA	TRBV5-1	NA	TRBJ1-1	TGCGCCAGCAGTCCACAGCCTATGAACACTGAAGCTTTCTTT	CASSPQPMNTEAFF
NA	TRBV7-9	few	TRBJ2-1	TGTGCCAGCAGCTTCCTTAACGGCGACAATGAGCAGTTCTTC	CASSFLNGDNEQFF
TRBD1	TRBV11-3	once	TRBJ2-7	TGTGCCAGCAGCTTACGGGACAGACCTTACGAGCAGTACTTC	CASSLRDRPYEQYF
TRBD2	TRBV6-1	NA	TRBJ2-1	TGTGCCAGCAGTGAAGCGCTGGCGGGGGGAGTCGATGAGCAGTTCTTC	CASSEALAGGVDEQFF
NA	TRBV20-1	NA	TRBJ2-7	TGCAGTGCCCAGAAGGAAGGGGGGCAGTACTTC	CSAQKEGGQYF
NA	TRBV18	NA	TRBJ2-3	TGTGCCAGCTCACCACCCACCGGGAGCGGGTGGGATACGCAGTATTTT	CASSPPTGSGWDTQYF
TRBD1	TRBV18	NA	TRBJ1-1	TGTGCCAGCTCACCGAGTGGGACAGGTTGGGGTTCAGCTTTCTTT	CASSPSGTGWGSAFF
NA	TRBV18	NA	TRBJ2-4	TGTGCCAGCTCACCGCCCGTCTCCAAAAACATTCAGTACTTC	CASSPPVSKNIQYF
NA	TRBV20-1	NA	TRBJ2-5	TGCAGTGCTAGTGCCCCAGGGGCGAAGTACCCGTCCCAGTACTTC	CSASAPGAKYPSQYF
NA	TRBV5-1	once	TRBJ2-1	TGCGCCAGCAGCTTTCCCGGACCCTCCTACAATGAGCAGTTCTTC	CASSFPGPSYNEQFF
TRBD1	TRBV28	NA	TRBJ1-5	TGTGCCAGCAGCGGACCGGGACAGCCCTCGGGGCAGCCCCAGCATTTT	CASSGPGQPSGQPQHF
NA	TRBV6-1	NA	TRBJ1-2	TGTGCCAGCAGTGAGCCGGGGGGCGATACGGATTATGGCTACACCTTC	CASSEPGGDTDYGYTF
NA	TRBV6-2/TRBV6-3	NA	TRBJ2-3	TGTGCCAGCAGTCAGGGACACCCCCTAGCGAGGTGGACGCAGTATTTT	CASSQGHPLARWTQYF
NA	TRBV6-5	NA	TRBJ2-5	TGTGCCAGCAGAGCAACAGGGAGGGGAGAGACCCAGTACTTC	CASRATGRGETQYF
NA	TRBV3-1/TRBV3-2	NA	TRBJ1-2	TGTGCCAGCAGCTTAAAAGGGGCACCGGGGACTGGCTACACCTTC	CASSLKGAPGTGYTF
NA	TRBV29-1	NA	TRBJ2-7	TGCAGCGTTATAGACCCCGCCTACGAGCAGTACTTC	CSVIDPAYEQYF
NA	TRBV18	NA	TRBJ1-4	TGTGCCAGCTCACCAGGGGCTAGCGAAAAACTGTTTTTT	CASSPGASEKLFF
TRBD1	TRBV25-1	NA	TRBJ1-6	TGTGCCAGCAGTCGAGGCGGAGGGGGCATTAATTCACCCCTCCACTTT	CASSRGGGGINSPLHF
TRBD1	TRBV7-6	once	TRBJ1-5	TGTGCCAGCAGCCCCAGGGACAGGAGATCTGATAGCAATCAGCCCCAGCATTTT	CASSPRDRRSDSNQPQHF
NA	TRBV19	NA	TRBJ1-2	TGTGCCAGTAGTAAAGAAGGAGCTAACTATGGCTACACCTTC	CASSKEGANYGYTF
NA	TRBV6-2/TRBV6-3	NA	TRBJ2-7	TGTGCCAGCAGTTACCCGGGGGCGGCCTACGAGCAGTACTTC	CASSYPGAAYEQYF
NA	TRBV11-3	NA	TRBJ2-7	TGTGCCAGCAGCATCTCGAGGGGTTCCTACGAGCAGTACTTC	CASSISRGSYEQYF
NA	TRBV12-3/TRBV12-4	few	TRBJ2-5	TGTGCCAGCAGTCGGGACTCCCAAGAGACCCAGTACTTC	CASSRDSQETQYF
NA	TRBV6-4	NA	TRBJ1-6	TGTGCCAGCAGTGACTCGTGGGGATCACCCCTCCACTTT	CASSDSWGSPLHF
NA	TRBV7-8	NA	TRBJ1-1	TGTGCCAGCAGCTTAGAGGAGGGCCGGGTGAAAGCTTTCTTT	CASSLEEGRVKAFF
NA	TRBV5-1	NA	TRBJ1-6	TGCGCCAGCGGGGGAGGGGCGGACTCACCCCTCCACTTT	CASGGGADSPLHF
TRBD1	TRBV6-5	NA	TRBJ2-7	TGTGCCATCTCGGGACAGCCCTACGAGCAGTACTTC	CAISGQPYEQYF
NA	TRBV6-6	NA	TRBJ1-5	TGTGCCAGCAGTTCCGCGAATAAGGGGGATCAGCCCCAGCATTTT	CASSSANKGDQPQHF
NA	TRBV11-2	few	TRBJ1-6	TGTGCCAGCAGCTTTCCTGCCCTAGGCTCCTATAATTCACCCCTCCACTTT	CASSFPALGSYNSPLHF
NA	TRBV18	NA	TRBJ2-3	TGTGCCAGCTCACCCACATACGGTAGCACAGATACGCAGTATTTT	CASSPTYGSTDTQYF
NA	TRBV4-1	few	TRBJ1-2	TGCGCCAGCAGCCAAGGGGCTGGCTATGGCTACACCTTC	CASSQGAGYGYTF
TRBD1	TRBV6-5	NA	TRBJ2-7	TGTGCCAGCAGTAAGGGACAGGGGGCCTATGAGCAGTACTTC	CASSKGQGAYEQYF
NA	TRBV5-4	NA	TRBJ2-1	TGTGCCAGCAGCTTGAGCAGGGGCTCCTACAATGAGCAGTTCTTC	CASSLSRGSYNEQFF
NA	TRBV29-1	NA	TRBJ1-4	TGCAGCGTTGAAGGAAAGGGAGGAGGGCTAAATGAAAAACTGTTTTTT	CSVEGKGGGLNEKLFF
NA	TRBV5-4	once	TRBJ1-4	TGTGCCAGCAGCCCCAGTAGAGGGACTAATGAAAAACTGTTTTTT	CASSPSRGTNEKLFF
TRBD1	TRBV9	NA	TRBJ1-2	TGTGCCAGCAGCGTAGCTCATAAACAGGGGGTCCATGGCTACACCTTC	CASSVAHKQGVHGYTF
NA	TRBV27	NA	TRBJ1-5	TGTGCCAGCAGCCACCGGGGGGTAGGCAATCAGCCCCAGCATTTT	CASSHRGVGNQPQHF
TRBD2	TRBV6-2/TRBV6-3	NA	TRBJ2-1	TGTGCCAGCAGTTACTCGCCCGGGAGGTCCTACAATGAGCAGTTCTTC	CASSYSPGRSYNEQFF
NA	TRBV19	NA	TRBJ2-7	TGTGCCAGTAGTATTCCGGGGAGGAGAGGTTACGAGCAGTACTTC	CASSIPGRRGYEQYF
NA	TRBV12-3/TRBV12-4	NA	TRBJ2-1	TGTGCCAGCAGTTTAGTGGGTAGACAGTCACAGTTCTTC	CASSLVGRQSQFF
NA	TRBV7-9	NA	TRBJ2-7	TGTGCCAGCAGGGAGGGGTCCTCCTACGAGCAGTACTTC	CASREGSSYEQYF
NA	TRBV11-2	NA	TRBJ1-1	TGTGCCAGCAGCTTACAAACAGAAGCTTTCTTT	CASSLQTEAFF
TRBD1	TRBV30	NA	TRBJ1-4	TGTGCCTGGAGCGGACAGGGCGAAAAACTGTTTTTT	CAWSGQGEKLFF
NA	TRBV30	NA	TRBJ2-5	TGTGCCTGGCAAGGAAGACAGGCAGCTTTTCGTGCCCAGTACTTC	CAWQGRQAAFRAQYF
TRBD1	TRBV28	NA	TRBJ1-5	TGTGCCAGCAGTTTATGGACGGCGCCGGGACAGAATTATAGGAAGCCCCAGCATTTT	CASSLWTAPGQNYRKPQHF
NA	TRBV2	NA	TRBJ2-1	TGTGCCAGCAGAAGGGGTCCTAGCGCCCAATCGGGAGAGCAGTTCTTC	CASRRGPSAQSGEQFF
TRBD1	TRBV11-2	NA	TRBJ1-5	TGTGCCAGCAGCTTAGTCAAGGGGGCTGAGCCCCAGCATTTT	CASSLVKGAEPQHF
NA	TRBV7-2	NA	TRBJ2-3	TGTGCCAGCAGCCAAAAAGGGGGGTACACAGATACGCAGTATTTT	CASSQKGGYTDTQYF
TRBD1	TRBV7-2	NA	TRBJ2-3	TGTGCCAGCAGCCCCCCGGGACAGGGGATAACAGATACGCAGTATTTT	CASSPPGQGITDTQYF
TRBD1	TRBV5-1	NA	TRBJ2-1	TGCGCCAGCAGCGACAGGGGGCAAGGAAATGAGCAGTTCTTC	CASSDRGQGNEQFF
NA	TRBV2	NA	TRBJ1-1	TGTGCCAGCCGGGCTTCAAACACTGAAGCTTTCTTT	CASRASNTEAFF
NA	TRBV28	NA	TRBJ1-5	TGTGCCAGCGCGACGGGCAATCAGCCCCAGCATTTT	CASATGNQPQHF
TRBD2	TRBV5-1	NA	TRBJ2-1	TGCGCCAGCAGCTTGGCCTGGGGACTAGGGGGAGAGCAGTTCTTC	CASSLAWGLGGEQFF
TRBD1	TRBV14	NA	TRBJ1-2	TGTGCCAGCAGCCCAGGGGGCAATGGCTACACCTTC	CASSPGGNGYTF
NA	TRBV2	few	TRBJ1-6	TGTGCCAGCAGTCAAGGGGATTCACCCCTCCACTTT	CASSQGDSPLHF